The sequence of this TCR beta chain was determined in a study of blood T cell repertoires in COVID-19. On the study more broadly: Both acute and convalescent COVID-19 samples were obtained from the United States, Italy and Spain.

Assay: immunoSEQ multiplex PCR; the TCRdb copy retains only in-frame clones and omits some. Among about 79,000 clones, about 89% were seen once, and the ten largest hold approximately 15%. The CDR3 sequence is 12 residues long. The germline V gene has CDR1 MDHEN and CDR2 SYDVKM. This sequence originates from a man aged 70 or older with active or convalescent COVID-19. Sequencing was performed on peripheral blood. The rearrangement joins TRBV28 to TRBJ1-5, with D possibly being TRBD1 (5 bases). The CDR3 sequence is CAAGLGNQPQHF. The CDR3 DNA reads TGTGCAGCAGGGTTGGGCAATCAGCCCCAGCATTTT.